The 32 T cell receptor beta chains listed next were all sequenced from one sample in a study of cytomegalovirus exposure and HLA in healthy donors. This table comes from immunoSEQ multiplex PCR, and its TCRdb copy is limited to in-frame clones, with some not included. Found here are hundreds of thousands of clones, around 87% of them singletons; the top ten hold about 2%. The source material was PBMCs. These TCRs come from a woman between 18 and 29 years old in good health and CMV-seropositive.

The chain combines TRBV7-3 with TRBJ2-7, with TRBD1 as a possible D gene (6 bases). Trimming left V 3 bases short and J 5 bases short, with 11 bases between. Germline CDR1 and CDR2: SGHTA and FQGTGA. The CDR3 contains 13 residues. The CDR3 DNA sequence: TGTGCCAGCAGCTTGGGGGCGTTCGACGAGCAGTACTTC. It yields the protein CASSLGAFDEQYF. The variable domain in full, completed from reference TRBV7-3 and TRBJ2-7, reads GAGVSQTPSNKVTEKGKYVELRCDPISGHTALYWYRQSLGQGPEFLIYFQGTGAADDSGLPNDRFFAVRPEGSVSTLKIQRTERGDSAVYLCASSLGAFDEQYFGPGTRLTVT.

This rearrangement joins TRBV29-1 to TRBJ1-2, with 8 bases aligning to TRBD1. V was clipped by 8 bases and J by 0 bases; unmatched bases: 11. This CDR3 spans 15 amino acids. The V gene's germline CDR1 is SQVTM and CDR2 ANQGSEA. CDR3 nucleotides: TGCAGCACTCATGTGGGGACAGGAGCTAACTATGGCTACACCTTC. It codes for CSTHVGTGANYGYTF.

CDR3: CASGHYSGNTIYF. The CDR3 DNA reads as TGTGCCAGCGGACACTACTCTGGAAACACCATATATTTT. The chain couples TRBV11-2 to TRBJ1-3; a possible D gene is TRBD1 (5 bases). Germline V gene data show CDR1 as SGHAT and CDR2 as FQNNGV. The CDR3 consists of 13 residues. Trimming removed 8 bases at V and 0 bases at J, with 8 bases between. Using reference TRBV11-2 and TRBJ1-3 for the parts outside the CDR3, the full variable domain is EAGVAQSPRYKIIEKRQSVAFWCNPISGHATLYWYQQILGQGPKLLIQFQNNGVVDDSQLPKDRFSAERLKGVDSTLKIQPAKLEDSAVYLCASGHYSGNTIYFGEGSWLTVV.

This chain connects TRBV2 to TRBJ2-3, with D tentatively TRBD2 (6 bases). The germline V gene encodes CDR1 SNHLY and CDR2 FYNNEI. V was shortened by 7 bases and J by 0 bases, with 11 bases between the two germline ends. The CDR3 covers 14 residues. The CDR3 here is CASTSGSSTDTQYF. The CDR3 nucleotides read TGTGCCAGCACCAGCGGGTCTAGCACAGATACGCAGTATTTT.

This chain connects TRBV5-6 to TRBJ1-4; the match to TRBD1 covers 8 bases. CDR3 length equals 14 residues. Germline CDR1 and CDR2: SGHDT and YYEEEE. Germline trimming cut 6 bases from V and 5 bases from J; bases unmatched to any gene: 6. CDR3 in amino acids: CASTRRQGNEKLFF. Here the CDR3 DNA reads TGTGCCAGCACTCGTCGACAGGGGAATGAAAAACTGTTTTTT.

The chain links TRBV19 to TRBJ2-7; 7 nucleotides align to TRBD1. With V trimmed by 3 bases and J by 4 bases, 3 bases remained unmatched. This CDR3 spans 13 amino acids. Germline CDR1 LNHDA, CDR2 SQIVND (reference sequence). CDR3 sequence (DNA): TGTGCCAGTAGTATGGACAGGAGGTACGAGCAGTACTTC. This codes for CASSMDRRYEQYF.

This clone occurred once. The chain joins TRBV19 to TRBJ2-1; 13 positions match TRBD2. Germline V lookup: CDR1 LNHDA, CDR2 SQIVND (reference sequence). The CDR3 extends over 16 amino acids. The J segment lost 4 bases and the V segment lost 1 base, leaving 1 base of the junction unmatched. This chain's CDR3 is CASSIGLAGGYNEQFF. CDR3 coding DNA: TGTGCCAGTAGTATAGGACTAGCGGGAGGTTACAATGAGCAGTTCTTC.

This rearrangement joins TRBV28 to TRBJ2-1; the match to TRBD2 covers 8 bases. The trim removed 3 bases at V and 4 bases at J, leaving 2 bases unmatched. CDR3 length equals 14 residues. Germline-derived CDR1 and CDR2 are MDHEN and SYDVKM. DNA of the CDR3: TGTGCCAGCAGTTTTCCGGGAGGGTACAATGAGCAGTTCTTC. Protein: CASSFPGGYNEQFF.

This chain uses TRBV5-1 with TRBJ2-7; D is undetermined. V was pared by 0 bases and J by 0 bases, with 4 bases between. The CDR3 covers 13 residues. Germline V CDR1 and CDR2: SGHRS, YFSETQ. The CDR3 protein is CASSLDGSYEQYF. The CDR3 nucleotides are TGCGCCAGCAGCTTGGACGGCTCCTACGAGCAGTACTTC.

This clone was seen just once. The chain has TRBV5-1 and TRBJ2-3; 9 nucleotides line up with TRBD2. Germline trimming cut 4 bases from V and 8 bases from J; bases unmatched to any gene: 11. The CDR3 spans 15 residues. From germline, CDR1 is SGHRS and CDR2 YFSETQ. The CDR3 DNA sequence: TGCGCCAGCAGCATGAGACTAGCGGCGGGAGGTACGCAGTATTTT. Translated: CASSMRLAAGGTQYF. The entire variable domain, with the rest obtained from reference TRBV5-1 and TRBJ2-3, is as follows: KAGVTQTPRYLIKTRGQQVTLSCSPISGHRSVSWYQQTPGQGLQFLFEYFSETQRNKGNFPGRFSGRQFSNSRSEMNVSTLELGDSALYLCASSMRLAAGGTQYFGPGTRLTVL.

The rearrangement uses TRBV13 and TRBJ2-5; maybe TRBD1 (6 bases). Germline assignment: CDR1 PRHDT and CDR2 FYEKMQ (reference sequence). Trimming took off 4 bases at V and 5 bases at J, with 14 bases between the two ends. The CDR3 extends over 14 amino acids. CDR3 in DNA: TGTGCCAGCAGCTCCTTTACAGGGCGCGAGACCCAGTACTTC. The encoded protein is CASSSFTGRETQYF. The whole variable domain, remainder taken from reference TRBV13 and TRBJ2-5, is AAGVIQSPRHLIKEKRETATLKCYPIPRHDTVYWYQQGPGQDPQFLISFYEKMQSDKGSIPDRFSAQQFSDYHSELNMSSLELGDSALYFCASSSFTGRETQYFGPGTRLLVL.

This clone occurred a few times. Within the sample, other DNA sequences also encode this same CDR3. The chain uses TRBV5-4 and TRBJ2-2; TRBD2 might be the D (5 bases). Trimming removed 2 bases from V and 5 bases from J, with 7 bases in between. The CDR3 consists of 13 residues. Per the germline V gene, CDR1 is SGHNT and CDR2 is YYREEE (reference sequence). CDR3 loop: CASSFRGTGELFF. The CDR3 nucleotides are TGTGCCAGCAGCTTTCGAGGGACCGGGGAGCTGTTTTTT.

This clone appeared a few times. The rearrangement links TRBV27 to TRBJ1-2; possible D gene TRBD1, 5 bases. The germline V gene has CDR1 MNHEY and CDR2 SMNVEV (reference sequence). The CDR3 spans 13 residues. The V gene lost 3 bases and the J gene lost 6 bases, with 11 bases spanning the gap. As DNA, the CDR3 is TGTGCCAGCAGTTTCCAGGGCAGAAATGGCTACACCTTC. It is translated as CASSFQGRNGYTF.

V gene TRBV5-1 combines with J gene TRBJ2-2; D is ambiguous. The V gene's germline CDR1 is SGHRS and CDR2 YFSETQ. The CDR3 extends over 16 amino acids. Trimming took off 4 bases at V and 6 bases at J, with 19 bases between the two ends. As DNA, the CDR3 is TGCGCCAGCAGCGCCACCCTATTCGAAAACGCCGGGGAGCTGTTTTTT. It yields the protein CASSATLFENAGELFF.

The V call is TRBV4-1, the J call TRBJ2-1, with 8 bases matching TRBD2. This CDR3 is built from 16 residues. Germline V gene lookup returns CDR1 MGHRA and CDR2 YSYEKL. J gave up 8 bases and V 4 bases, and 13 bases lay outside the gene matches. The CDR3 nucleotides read TGCGCCAGCAGCCCCCTTCTGTACTGGCGGGGGGATGAGCAGTTCTTC. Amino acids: CASSPLLYWRGDEQFF.

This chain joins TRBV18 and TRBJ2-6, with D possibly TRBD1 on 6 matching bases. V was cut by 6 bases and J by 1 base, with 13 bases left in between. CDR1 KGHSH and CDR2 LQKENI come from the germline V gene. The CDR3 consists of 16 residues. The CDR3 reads CASSPRGRSGANVLTF. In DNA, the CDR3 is TGTGCCAGCTCTCCGAGGGGGAGATCTGGGGCCAACGTCCTGACTTTC.

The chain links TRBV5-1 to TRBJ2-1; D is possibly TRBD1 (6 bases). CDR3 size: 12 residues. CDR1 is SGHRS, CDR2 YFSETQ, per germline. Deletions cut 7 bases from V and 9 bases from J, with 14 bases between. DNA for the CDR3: TGCGCCAGCTCGAGCCAGGGGTCTGAGCAGTTCTTC. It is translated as CASSSQGSEQFF. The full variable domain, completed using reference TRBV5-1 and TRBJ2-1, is KAGVTQTPRYLIKTRGQQVTLSCSPISGHRSVSWYQQTPGQGLQFLFEYFSETQRNKGNFPGRFSGRQFSNSRSEMNVSTLELGDSALYLCASSSQGSEQFFGPGTRLTVL.

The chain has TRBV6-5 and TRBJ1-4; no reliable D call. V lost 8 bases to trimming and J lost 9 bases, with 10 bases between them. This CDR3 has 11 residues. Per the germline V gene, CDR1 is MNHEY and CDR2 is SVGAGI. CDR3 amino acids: CASARGQKLFF. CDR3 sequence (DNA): TGTGCCAGCGCAAGAGGGCAAAAACTGTTTTTT.

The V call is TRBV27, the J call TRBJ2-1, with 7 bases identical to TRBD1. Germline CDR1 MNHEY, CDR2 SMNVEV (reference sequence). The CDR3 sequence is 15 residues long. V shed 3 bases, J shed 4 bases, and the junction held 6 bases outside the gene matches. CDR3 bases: TGTGCCAGCAGTTTTACAGGGGATTCTTACAATGAGCAGTTCTTC. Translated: CASSFTGDSYNEQFF.

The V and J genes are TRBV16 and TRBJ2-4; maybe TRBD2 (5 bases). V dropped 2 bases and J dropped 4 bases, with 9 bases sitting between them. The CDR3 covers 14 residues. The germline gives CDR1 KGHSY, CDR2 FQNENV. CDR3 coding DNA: TGTGCCAGCAGCCAAATGTCGGGGAAAAACATTCAGTACTTC. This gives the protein CASSQMSGKNIQYF.

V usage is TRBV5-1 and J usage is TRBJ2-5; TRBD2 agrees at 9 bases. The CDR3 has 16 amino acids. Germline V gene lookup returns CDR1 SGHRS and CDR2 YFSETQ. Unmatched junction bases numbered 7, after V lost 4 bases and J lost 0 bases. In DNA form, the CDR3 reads TGCGCCAGCAGCCAATTGAGACTAGCGGACCAAGAGACCCAGTACTTC. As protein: CASSQLRLADQETQYF.

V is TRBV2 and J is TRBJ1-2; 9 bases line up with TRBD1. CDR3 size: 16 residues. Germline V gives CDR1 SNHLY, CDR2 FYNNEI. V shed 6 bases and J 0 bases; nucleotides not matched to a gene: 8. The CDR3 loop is CASRSYGTGTNYGYTF. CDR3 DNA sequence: TGTGCCAGCAGGTCCTATGGGACAGGGACTAACTATGGCTACACCTTC.

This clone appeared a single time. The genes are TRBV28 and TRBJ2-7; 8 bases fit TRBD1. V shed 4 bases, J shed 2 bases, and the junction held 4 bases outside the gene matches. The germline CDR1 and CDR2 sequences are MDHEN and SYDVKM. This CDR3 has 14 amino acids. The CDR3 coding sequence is TGTGCCAGCAGTTATCAGGGGGCAACCTACGAGCAGTACTTC. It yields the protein CASSYQGATYEQYF.

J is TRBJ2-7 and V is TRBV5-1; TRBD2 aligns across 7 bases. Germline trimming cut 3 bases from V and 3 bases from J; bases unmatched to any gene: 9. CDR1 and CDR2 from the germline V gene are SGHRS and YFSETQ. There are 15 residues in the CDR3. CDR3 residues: CASSSNRDYYYEQYF. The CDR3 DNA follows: TGCGCCAGCAGCTCAAACCGGGACTACTACTACGAGCAGTACTTC. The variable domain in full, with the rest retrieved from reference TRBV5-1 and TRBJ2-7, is KAGVTQTPRYLIKTRGQQVTLSCSPISGHRSVSWYQQTPGQGLQFLFEYFSETQRNKGNFPGRFSGRQFSNSRSEMNVSTLELGDSALYLCASSSNRDYYYEQYFGPGTRLTVT.

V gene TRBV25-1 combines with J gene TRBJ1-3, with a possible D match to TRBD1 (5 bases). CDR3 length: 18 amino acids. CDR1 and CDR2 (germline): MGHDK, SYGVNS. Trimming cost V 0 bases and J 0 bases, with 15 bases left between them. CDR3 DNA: TGTGCCAGCAGTGAATACGATTCGACAGCCAGCTCTGGAAACACCATATATTTT. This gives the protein CASSEYDSTASSGNTIYF. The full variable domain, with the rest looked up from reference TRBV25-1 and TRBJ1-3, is EADIYQTPRYLVIGTGKKITLECSQTMGHDKMYWYQQDPGMELHLIHYSYGVNSTEKGDLSSESTVSRIRTEHFPLTLESARPSHTSQYLCASSEYDSTASSGNTIYFGEGSWLTVV.

The CDR3 is CASSLDGYTNEKLFF. The CDR3 DNA reads as TGCGCCAGCAGCTTGGACGGGTATACTAATGAAAAACTGTTTTTT. V gene TRBV5-1 combines with J gene TRBJ1-4, with D uncertain. The CDR3 is made up of 15 amino acids. V lost 0 bases and J 2 bases, leaving 8 bases between the germline ends. Germline CDR1 SGHRS, CDR2 YFSETQ.

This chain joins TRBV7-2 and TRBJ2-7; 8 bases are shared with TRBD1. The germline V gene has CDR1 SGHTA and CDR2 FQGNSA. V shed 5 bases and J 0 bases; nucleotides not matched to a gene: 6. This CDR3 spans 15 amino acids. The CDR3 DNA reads TGTGCCAGCAGCCGAGACAGGGGCAACTCCTACGAGCAGTACTTC. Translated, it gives CASSRDRGNSYEQYF.

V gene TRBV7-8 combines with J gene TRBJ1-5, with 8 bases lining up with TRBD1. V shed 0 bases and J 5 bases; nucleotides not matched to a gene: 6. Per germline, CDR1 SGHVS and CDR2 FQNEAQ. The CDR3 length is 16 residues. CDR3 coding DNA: TGTGCCAGCAGCTTAGCTACAGGGGGAGGTTATCAGCCCCAGCATTTT. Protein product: CASSLATGGGYQPQHF.

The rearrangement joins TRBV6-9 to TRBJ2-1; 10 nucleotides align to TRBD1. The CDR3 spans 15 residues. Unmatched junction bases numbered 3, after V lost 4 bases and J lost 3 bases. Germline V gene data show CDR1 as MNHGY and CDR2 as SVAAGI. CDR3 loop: CASSSRDRGYNEQFF. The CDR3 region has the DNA TGTGCCAGCAGTTCCCGGGACAGGGGCTACAATGAGCAGTTCTTC.

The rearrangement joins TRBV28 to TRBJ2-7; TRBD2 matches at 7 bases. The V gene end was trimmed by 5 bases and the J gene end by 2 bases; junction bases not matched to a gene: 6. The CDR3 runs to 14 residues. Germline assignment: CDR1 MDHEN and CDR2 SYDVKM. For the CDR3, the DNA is TGTGCCAGCAGTAACCTAGCGGAGACCTACGAGCAGTACTTC. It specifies CASSNLAETYEQYF.

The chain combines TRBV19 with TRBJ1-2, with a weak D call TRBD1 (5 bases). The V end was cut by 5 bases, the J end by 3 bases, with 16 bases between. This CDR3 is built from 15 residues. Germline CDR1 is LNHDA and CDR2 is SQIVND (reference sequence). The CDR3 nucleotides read TGTGCCAGTAGTCCGGAAGTACAGGTTTACTATGGCTACACCTTC. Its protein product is CASSPEVQVYYGYTF. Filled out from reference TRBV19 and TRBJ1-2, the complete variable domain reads DGGITQSPKYLFRKEGQNVTLSCEQNLNHDAMYWYRQDPGQGLRLIYYSQIVNDFQKGDIAEGYSVSREKKESFPLTVTSAQKNPTAFYLCASSPEVQVYYGYTFGSGTRLTVV.

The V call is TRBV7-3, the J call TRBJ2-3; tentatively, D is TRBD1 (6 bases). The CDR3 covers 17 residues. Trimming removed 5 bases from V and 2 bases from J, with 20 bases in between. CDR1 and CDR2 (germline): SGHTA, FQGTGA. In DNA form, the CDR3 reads TGTGCCAGCAGCCCGTCCTCAGGGGCCAAATTCACAGATACGCAGTATTTT. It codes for CASSPSSGAKFTDTQYF.